Listed below are T cell receptor beta chains from one sample, sequenced in a study of T cells in Graves' hyperthyroidism and ophthalmopathy. One entry per CDR3 protein, called by TCRdb with MiXCR from the multiplex PCR reads. Of 500,000 to 650,000 distinct CDR3 sequences in the sample, around 43% were seen once. Material: peripheral blood or thyroid tissue (not recorded which). The source is an adult woman with Graves' disease, either hyperthyroidism or ophthalmopathy (not recorded which). Both conserved end residues are part of each CDR3. The D gene is left open where the match is weak. Only some rows state a clone size, as once, few, many or a class for expanded clones.

abundance,d_gene,j_gene,v_gene,CDR3aa,CDR3nt
NA,NA,TRBJ2-7,TRBV7-2,CASSPSTRSYNEQYF,TGTGCCAGCAGCCCCAGTACGCGCTCCTACAATGAGCAGTACTTC
NA,NA,TRBJ1-1,TRBV2,CASSLLPGTGNTEAFF,TGTGCCAGCAGTTTATTACCAGGGACGGGGAACACTGAAGCTTTCTTT
NA,NA,TRBJ1-3,TRBV7-2,CASSLATGATIYF,TGTGCCAGCAGCTTAGCTACGGGGGCCACCATATATTTT
many,NA,TRBJ2-7,TRBV20-1,CSARDRVVAYEQYF,TGCAGTGCTAGAGACAGGGTTGTGGCCTACGAGCAGTACTTC
NA,NA,TRBJ2-3,TRBV10-3,CAISGIPGTQYF,TGTGCCATCAGTGGCATACCTGGTACGCAGTATTTT
many,NA,TRBJ2-7,TRBV10-3,CAISENWVGYSYEQYF,TGTGCCATCAGTGAAAACTGGGTGGGCTACTCCTACGAGCAGTACTTC
few,NA,TRBJ2-1,TRBV7-8,CASSSVGSEQFF,TGTGCCAGCAGCTCCGTAGGGAGTGAGCAGTTCTTC
NA,NA,TRBJ2-2,TRBV7-6,CASSAKQDNTGELFF,TGTGCCAGCAGCGCGAAACAGGATAACACCGGGGAGCTGTTTTTT
NA,TRBD2,TRBJ2-2,TRBV10-2,CASSARSSGTNTGELFF,TGCGCCAGCAGTGCCCGGAGTAGCGGGACTAACACCGGGGAGCTGTTTTTT
NA,TRBD2,TRBJ2-2,TRBV20-1,CSASGLAFSGELFF,TGCAGTGCTTCGGGACTAGCGTTCTCCGGGGAGCTGTTTTTT
many,TRBD2,TRBJ2-7,TRBV6-6,CASSLAGVGEQYF,TGTGCCAGCAGTCTAGCGGGAGTGGGCGAGCAGTACTTC
NA,TRBD1,TRBJ2-7,TRBV11-2,CASRTRGKGAGGYEQYF,TGTGCCAGCAGAACTAGAGGAAAGGGCGCAGGGGGCTACGAGCAGTACTTC
NA,TRBD1,TRBJ1-3,TRBV10-3,CAISTQGISGNTIYF,TGTGCCATCAGTACACAGGGGATCTCTGGAAACACCATATATTTT
NA,NA,TRBJ1-5,TRBV3-1,CASSQWYSNQPQHF,TGTGCCAGCAGCCAATGGTATAGCAATCAGCCCCAGCATTTT
NA,TRBD2,TRBJ2-5,TRBV7-9,CASSEGLAEQETQYF,TGTGCCAGCAGCGAGGGACTAGCGGAGCAAGAGACCCAGTACTTC
NA,NA,TRBJ1-5,TRBV12-3/TRBV12-4,CASSLERIEPQHF,TGTGCCAGCAGTTTAGAGAGGATAGAGCCCCAGCATTTT
NA,NA,TRBJ2-7,TRBV12-5,CASGLPNPPPGTRIYEQYF,TGTGCTAGTGGTTTGCCCAATCCCCCACCCGGGACCCGGATCTACGAGCAGTACTTC
NA,NA,TRBJ1-5,TRBV12-3/TRBV12-4,CASSHQVDQPQHF,TGTGCCAGCAGCCACCAAGTCGATCAGCCCCAGCATTTT
NA,TRBD1,TRBJ2-7,TRBV2,CAIGTGNLYEQYF,TGTGCCATTGGGACAGGGAATCTCTACGAGCAGTACTTC
NA,NA,TRBJ1-3,TRBV12-3/TRBV12-4,CASSPTGIGYTIYF,TGTGCCAGCAGTCCTACAGGGATCGGCTACACCATATATTTT
NA,NA,TRBJ2-5,TRBV7-9,CASSAVGARGETQYF,TGTGCCAGCAGCGCAGTGGGGGCGAGGGGGGAGACCCAGTACTTC
few,NA,TRBJ2-5,TRBV20-1,CSAGVETQYF,TGCAGTGCGGGGGTGGAGACCCAGTACTTC
many,NA,TRBJ2-5,TRBV11-1,CASSLAEGRGETQYF,TGTGCCAGCAGCTTAGCAGAGGGCCGGGGAGAGACCCAGTACTTC
few,TRBD1,TRBJ1-1,TRBV28,CASSLPTGDRTEAFF,TGTGCCAGCAGTCTCCCGACAGGGGATAGGACTGAAGCTTTCTTT
few,NA,TRBJ2-7,TRBV20-1,CSARQDIVSYEQYF,TGCAGTGCCAGGCAAGACATTGTCTCCTACGAGCAGTACTTC
many,TRBD2,TRBJ2-2,TRBV7-2,CASSPRGGRITGELFF,TGTGCCAGCAGCCCGCGGGGGGGACGGATCACCGGGGAGCTGTTTTTT
many,NA,TRBJ1-6,TRBV10-3,CAISESRGRTAPLHF,TGTGCCATCAGTGAGTCACGGGGCAGGACGGCACCCCTCCACTTT
NA,NA,TRBJ2-2,TRBV10-3,CAIPGHGRSTGELFF,TGTGCCATACCGGGTCACGGTCGGAGCACCGGGGAGCTGTTTTTT
many,NA,TRBJ1-2,TRBV10-3,CAISEIDGGYTF,TGTGCCATCAGTGAGATAGATGGTGGCTACACCTTC
NA,NA,TRBJ2-6,TRBV7-2,CASSLQTGANVLTF,TGTGCCAGCAGCTTACAGACAGGGGCCAACGTCCTGACTTTC
NA,NA,TRBJ2-7,TRBV7-9,CASSPARDEQYF,TGTGCCAGCAGCCCCGCCCGGGACGAGCAGTACTTC
NA,NA,TRBJ2-7,TRBV5-1,CASSLERASYEQYF,TGCGCCAGCAGCTTGGAGAGGGCTTCCTACGAGCAGTACTTC
NA,NA,TRBJ1-1,TRBV29-1,CSSAQGNTEAFF,TGCAGCTCAGCACAGGGTAACACTGAAGCTTTCTTT
NA,NA,TRBJ1-5,TRBV10-3,CAISEKDLRGQPQHF,TGTGCCATCAGTGAGAAGGACCTCAGGGGTCAGCCCCAGCATTTT
many,NA,TRBJ1-1,TRBV6-1,CASKTGGNTEAFF,TGTGCCAGCAAGACAGGAGGGAACACTGAAGCTTTCTTT
many,NA,TRBJ1-5,TRBV20-1,CSAGWQISNQPQHF,TGCAGTGCCGGGTGGCAAATTAGCAATCAGCCCCAGCATTTT
many,NA,TRBJ2-7,TRBV7-9,CASSLAAGVYEQYF,TGTGCCAGCAGCTTAGCAGCAGGGGTCTACGAGCAGTACTTC
NA,NA,TRBJ2-5,TRBV7-9,CASLGDVTQYF,TGTGCCAGCCTGGGGGACGTGACCCAGTACTTC
many,TRBD1,TRBJ1-5,TRBV6-1,CASYPGQGSQPQHF,TGTGCCAGCTATCCGGGACAGGGGAGTCAGCCCCAGCATTTT
NA,TRBD2,TRBJ2-7,TRBV2,CASSIPGGSYEQYF,TGTGCCAGCAGTATCCCGGGAGGTTCCTACGAGCAGTACTTC
many,NA,TRBJ1-4,TRBV2,CASSEDGWDEKLFF,TGTGCCAGCAGTGAGGACGGATGGGATGAAAAACTGTTTTTT
NA,TRBD2,TRBJ2-5,TRBV10-3,CAISEAGGARWETQYF,TGTGCCATCAGTGAAGCGGGAGGAGCGAGGTGGGAGACCCAGTACTTC
NA,NA,TRBJ1-5,TRBV5-1,CASSDRLAGGGETQHF,TGCGCCAGCAGCGACCGACTCGCGGGGGGGGGAGAGACCCAGCATTTT
NA,NA,TRBJ2-5,TRBV7-8,CASSLTQGRIETQYF,TGTGCCAGCAGCTTAACGCAGGGAAGGATAGAGACCCAGTACTTC
NA,TRBD1,TRBJ1-2,TRBV29-1,CSAKTGGQDLYGYTF,TGCAGCGCGAAAACAGGAGGACAGGATCTCTATGGCTACACCTTC
few,NA,TRBJ1-2,TRBV28,CASSFSRPNYGYTF,TGTGCCAGCAGTTTCTCACGTCCTAACTATGGCTACACCTTC
NA,NA,TRBJ1-2,TRBV20-1,CSASNPTDYGYTF,TGCAGTGCTAGTAACCCGACAGATTATGGCTACACCTTC
NA,NA,TRBJ2-1,TRBV7-6,CASSPTGRVENEQFF,TGTGCCAGCAGCCCGACGGGAAGGGTGGAGAATGAGCAGTTCTTC
NA,NA,TRBJ2-5,TRBV5-5,CASGVMGRKETQYF,TGTGCCAGCGGCGTGATGGGGAGAAAAGAGACCCAGTACTTC